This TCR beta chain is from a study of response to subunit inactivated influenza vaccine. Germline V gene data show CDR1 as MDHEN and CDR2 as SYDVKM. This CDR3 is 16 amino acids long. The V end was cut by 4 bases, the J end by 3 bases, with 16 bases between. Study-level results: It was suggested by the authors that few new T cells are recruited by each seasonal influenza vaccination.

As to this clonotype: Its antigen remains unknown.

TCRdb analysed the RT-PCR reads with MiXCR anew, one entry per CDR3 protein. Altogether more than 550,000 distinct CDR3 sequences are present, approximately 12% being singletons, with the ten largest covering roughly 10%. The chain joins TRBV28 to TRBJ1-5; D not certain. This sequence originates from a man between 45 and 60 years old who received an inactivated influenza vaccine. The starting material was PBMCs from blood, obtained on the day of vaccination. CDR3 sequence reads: CASSSRIGRANQPQHF. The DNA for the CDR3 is TGTGCCAGCAGTTCTCGTATCGGGAGGGCCAATCAGCCCCAGCATTTT.